These T cell receptor beta chains were read from a single sample in a study of shared clonotypes between healthy human individuals. The repertoire was sequenced with immunoSEQ multiplex PCR; TCRdb's copy has only in-frame clones and lacks some. The sample includes roughly 2,500,000 clones, 93% of them seen just once. Sample: naive CD4+ T cells from PBMCs. The receptors originated from a man between 18 and 29 years old in good health. Some clones in this sample may be carry-over from other donors' samples. The CDR3 runs from the conserved cysteine through the conserved F or W. D genes are given only for firm matches. Size tells how often a clone was seen (once, few, many) or the class of an expanded clone, and some rows leave it out.

CDR3 protein: CASSYTGEQYF
CDR3 DNA: TGTGCCAGCAGCTACACCGGCGAGCAGTACTTC
clone size: .
V gene: TRBV28
D gene: .
J gene: TRBJ2-7

CDR3 protein: CSARDWGEQFF
CDR3 DNA: TGCAGTGCTAGAGATTGGGGTGAGCAGTTCTTC
clone size: .
V gene: TRBV20-1
D gene: .
J gene: TRBJ2-1

CDR3 protein: CASSWWARRPLSGNTIYF
CDR3 DNA: TGTGCCAGCTCATGGTGGGCCCGGCGTCCCCTCTCTGGAAACACCATATATTTT
clone size: .
V gene: TRBV18
D gene: .
J gene: TRBJ1-3

CDR3 protein: CASSLVPGGSSYNEQFF
CDR3 DNA: TGTGCCAGCAGCTTAGTTCCGGGAGGAAGCTCCTACAATGAGCAGTTCTTC
clone size: .
V gene: TRBV11-1
D gene: TRBD2
J gene: TRBJ2-1

CDR3 protein: CASSHQGRQFF
CDR3 DNA: TGTGCCAGCAGCCACCAGGGACGGCAGTTCTTC
clone size: .
V gene: TRBV11-3
D gene: .
J gene: TRBJ2-1

CDR3 protein: CASRVSPRRGEAFF
CDR3 DNA: TGTGCCAGCAGAGTTTCCCCCCGGCGGGGCGAAGCTTTCTTT
clone size: .
V gene: TRBV28
D gene: .
J gene: TRBJ1-1

CDR3 protein: CASSASQGRQETQYF
CDR3 DNA: TGTGCCAGCAGCGCATCACAGGGACGCCAAGAGACCCAGTACTTC
clone size: .
V gene: TRBV9
D gene: .
J gene: TRBJ2-5

CDR3 protein: CASSEGGADTQYF
CDR3 DNA: TGTGCCAGCAGTGAGGGCGGCGCGGATACGCAGTATTTT
clone size: once
V gene: TRBV2
D gene: .
J gene: TRBJ2-3

CDR3 protein: CASSQVEKAETQYF
CDR3 DNA: TGCGCCAGCAGCCAAGTGGAGAAGGCGGAGACCCAGTACTTC
clone size: .
V gene: TRBV4-3
D gene: .
J gene: TRBJ2-5

CDR3 protein: CASSLGGLAGGELFF
CDR3 DNA: TGTGCCAGCAGCTTAGGGGGACTAGCTGGCGGGGAGCTGTTTTTT
clone size: once
V gene: TRBV7-9
D gene: TRBD2
J gene: TRBJ2-2

CDR3 protein: CASSATGDTQYF
CDR3 DNA: TGTGCCAGCAGCGCGACCGGGGATACGCAGTATTTT
clone size: .
V gene: TRBV11-3
D gene: .
J gene: TRBJ2-3

CDR3 protein: CSTDTQYF
CDR3 DNA: TGCAGTACAGATACGCAGTATTTT
clone size: .
V gene: TRBV20-1
D gene: .
J gene: TRBJ2-3

CDR3 protein: CASSSGTGRDEKLFF
CDR3 DNA: TGCGCCAGCAGCTCCGGGACAGGGAGAGATGAAAAACTGTTTTTT
clone size: .
V gene: TRBV5-1
D gene: TRBD1
J gene: TRBJ1-4

CDR3 protein: CASSLSAGGSPEQYF
CDR3 DNA: TGTGCCAGCAGTTTATCGGCGGGAGGGTCCCCCGAGCAGTACTTC
clone size: .
V gene: TRBV27
D gene: TRBD2
J gene: TRBJ2-7

CDR3 protein: CASTSPGRESYEQYF
CDR3 DNA: TGTGCCAGCACCTCACCGGGACGGGAATCCTACGAGCAGTACTTC
clone size: .
V gene: TRBV28
D gene: .
J gene: TRBJ2-7

CDR3 protein: CAWSPLLLSSYEQYF
CDR3 DNA: TGTGCCTGGAGTCCACTACTACTTAGCTCCTACGAGCAGTACTTC
clone size: .
V gene: TRBV30
D gene: .
J gene: TRBJ2-7

CDR3 protein: CASSSLGGGAGDGYTF
CDR3 DNA: TGTGCCAGCAGCTCCCTGGGGGGGGGCGCAGGAGATGGCTACACCTTC
clone size: .
V gene: TRBV7-8
D gene: .
J gene: TRBJ1-2

CDR3 protein: CASSAGTASYEQYF
CDR3 DNA: TGTGCCAGCAGCGCCGGGACAGCCTCCTACGAGCAGTACTTC
clone size: .
V gene: TRBV7-9
D gene: TRBD1
J gene: TRBJ2-7

CDR3 protein: CASSLGGDQPQHF
CDR3 DNA: TGTGCCAGCAGCCTGGGCGGGGATCAGCCCCAGCATTTT
clone size: .
V gene: TRBV7-9
D gene: .
J gene: TRBJ1-5

CDR3 protein: CASSPIGTGGSYEQYF
CDR3 DNA: TGTGCCAGCAGCCCAATCGGGACAGGGGGCTCCTACGAGCAGTACTTC
clone size: .
V gene: TRBV14
D gene: TRBD1
J gene: TRBJ2-7

CDR3 protein: CSVEDDRAKGYTF
CDR3 DNA: TGCAGCGTTGAAGATGACAGGGCGAAAGGCTACACCTTC
clone size: .
V gene: TRBV29-1
D gene: TRBD1
J gene: TRBJ1-2

CDR3 protein: CASSPGGGFATNEKLFF
CDR3 DNA: TGTGCCAGCAGCCCGGGGGGAGGGTTTGCAACTAATGAAAAACTGTTTTTT
clone size: .
V gene: TRBV28
D gene: .
J gene: TRBJ1-4

CDR3 protein: CASRRDGSYEQYF
CDR3 DNA: TGTGCCAGCAGACGAGACGGGAGCTACGAGCAGTACTTC
clone size: .
V gene: TRBV11-2
D gene: .
J gene: TRBJ2-7

CDR3 protein: CASSSTYYGYTF
CDR3 DNA: TGTGCCAGCAGCTCCACCTACTATGGCTACACCTTC
clone size: .
V gene: TRBV7-9
D gene: .
J gene: TRBJ1-2

CDR3 protein: CASSFLTGQGHEQYF
CDR3 DNA: TGTGCCAGCAGTTTCTTGACAGGGCAGGGTCACGAGCAGTACTTC
clone size: once
V gene: TRBV27
D gene: TRBD1
J gene: TRBJ2-7

CDR3 protein: CASSPASPTDTQYF
CDR3 DNA: TGTGCCAGCAGCCCCGCTTCCCCAACAGATACGCAGTATTTT
clone size: .
V gene: TRBV6-1
D gene: .
J gene: TRBJ2-3

CDR3 protein: CASTPKPGGVGETQYF
CDR3 DNA: TGTGCCAGCACCCCTAAACCAGGAGGTGTGGGAGAGACCCAGTACTTC
clone size: .
V gene: TRBV7-2
D gene: .
J gene: TRBJ2-5

CDR3 protein: CASSTGTGEQYF
CDR3 DNA: TGTGCCAGCAGCACCGGGACGGGGGAGCAGTACTTC
clone size: once
V gene: TRBV28
D gene: .
J gene: TRBJ2-7

CDR3 protein: CASSLVRGAYTEAFF
CDR3 DNA: TGTGCCAGCAGCTTAGTACGGGGGGCGTACACTGAAGCTTTCTTT
clone size: .
V gene: TRBV7-2
D gene: .
J gene: TRBJ1-1

CDR3 protein: CASSLNRGDTQYF
CDR3 DNA: TGTGCCAGCAGCTTAAATCGAGGCGATACGCAGTATTTT
clone size: .
V gene: TRBV7-3
D gene: .
J gene: TRBJ2-3

CDR3 protein: CASSQDRGRPEAFF
CDR3 DNA: TGTGCCAGCAGCCAAGATCGCGGCAGGCCTGAAGCTTTCTTT
clone size: .
V gene: TRBV4-2
D gene: .
J gene: TRBJ1-1

CDR3 protein: CASSESQSSQNSYNEQFF
CDR3 DNA: TGTGCCAGCAGTGAATCCCAATCATCGCAGAACTCCTACAATGAGCAGTTCTTC
clone size: .
V gene: TRBV2
D gene: .
J gene: TRBJ2-1

CDR3 protein: CASSPLGQGRYEQYF
CDR3 DNA: TGTGCCAGCAGTCCCCTGGGACAGGGCAGGTACGAGCAGTACTTC
clone size: .
V gene: TRBV28
D gene: TRBD1
J gene: TRBJ2-7

CDR3 protein: CASSLAQGPGNTIYF
CDR3 DNA: TGTGCCAGCAGCTTAGCTCAGGGGCCCGGAAACACCATATATTTT
clone size: .
V gene: TRBV7-2
D gene: .
J gene: TRBJ1-3

CDR3 protein: CASSPILGDTQYF
CDR3 DNA: TGCGCCAGCAGCCCGATTCTAGGAGATACGCAGTATTTT
clone size: .
V gene: TRBV5-1
D gene: .
J gene: TRBJ2-3

CDR3 protein: CASSQEGWVDEQYF
CDR3 DNA: TGCGCCAGCAGCCAAGAAGGATGGGTTGACGAGCAGTACTTC
clone size: once
V gene: TRBV4-1
D gene: .
J gene: TRBJ2-7

CDR3 protein: CASSYKTGASQETQYF
CDR3 DNA: TGTGCCAGCAGTTACAAGACAGGGGCCAGCCAAGAGACCCAGTACTTC
clone size: .
V gene: TRBV6-5
D gene: TRBD1
J gene: TRBJ2-5

CDR3 protein: CASSLETAQETQYF
CDR3 DNA: TGCGCCAGCAGCTTGGAGACAGCTCAAGAGACCCAGTACTTC
clone size: .
V gene: TRBV5-1
D gene: .
J gene: TRBJ2-5